A single sample gave rise to the 27 T cell receptor beta chains below, sequenced in a study of T cells in Graves' hyperthyroidism and ophthalmopathy. TCR beta CDR3 region amplification was performed from RNA transcripts. With the HTBI primer set, the TCR CDR3 went through a first round of RT-PCR. TCRdb ran MiXCR on the multiplex PCR reads and lists one entry per CDR3 protein. The sample consists of roughly 500,000 distinct CDR3 sequences, roughly 45% of them appearing once. Sequencing input: peripheral blood or thyroid tissue (not recorded which). The origin of the receptors is an adult woman with Graves' disease, either hyperthyroidism or ophthalmopathy (not recorded which).

The chain joins TRBV7-3 to TRBJ2-1; a weak D match, TRBD1 (5 bases). The germline CDR1 and CDR2 sequences are SGHTA and FQGTGA. The CDR3 is 13 amino acids. V was clipped by 1 base and J by 11 bases, with 12 bases between them. CDR3 protein: CASSLMPGPQQFF. The CDR3 region has the DNA TGTGCCAGCAGCTTAATGCCAGGGCCTCAGCAGTTCTTC.

The rearrangement uses TRBV29-1 and TRBJ2-7; maybe TRBD2 (6 bases). Germline V gene lookup returns CDR1 SQVTM and CDR2 ANQGSEA. V gave up 8 bases and J gave up 2 bases, with 13 bases separating them. This CDR3 region has 12 residues. The CDR3: CSQGTEPYEQYF. The CDR3 DNA follows: TGCAGCCAAGGGACTGAACCCTACGAGCAGTACTTC.

The rearrangement joins TRBV7-2 to TRBJ1-1, with unresolved D. Trimming left V 3 bases short and J 6 bases short, with 17 bases between. Germline-derived CDR1 and CDR2 are SGHTA and FQGNSA. The CDR3 length is 15 residues. The CDR3 reads CASSFWVTTFAEAFF. The CDR3 bases are TGTGCCAGCAGCTTTTGGGTAACTACGTTCGCTGAAGCTTTCTTT. Full variable domain (remainder filled in from reference TRBV7-2 and TRBJ1-1): GAGVSQSPSNKVTEKGKDVELRCDPISGHTALYWYRQSLGQGLEFLIYFQGNSAPDKSGLPSDRFSAERTGGSVSTLTIQRTQQEDSAVYLCASSFWVTTFAEAFFGQGTRLTVV.

This rearrangement joins TRBV20-1 to TRBJ2-7, with TRBD2 as a possible D gene (6 bases). This CDR3 is built from 12 residues. Germline CDR1 is DFQATT and CDR2 is SNEGSKA (reference sequence). V lost 2 bases, J lost 4 bases, and 9 bases lay in between. The CDR3 region is CSARSLAYEQYF. As DNA, the CDR3 is TGCAGTGCTAGATCCCTAGCGTACGAGCAGTACTTC.

The CDR3 here is CASSLEIAVNYEQYF. In DNA, the CDR3 is TGTGCCAGCAGCTTAGAAATAGCGGTGAACTACGAGCAGTACTTC. This rearrangement joins TRBV7-9 to TRBJ2-7, with D perhaps matching TRBD2 (6 bases). The V and J ends lost 1 base and 3 bases respectively, with 13 bases between them. CDR1 SEHNR and CDR2 FQNEAQ come from the germline V gene (reference sequence). This CDR3 region has 15 residues.

The chain employs TRBV7-2 and TRBJ1-5, with no clear D. The CDR3 has 11 amino acids. Looked up from germline, CDR1 is SGHTA and CDR2 is FQGNSA. The V and J ends lost 3 bases and 14 bases respectively, with 11 bases between them. The DNA of the CDR3 is TGTGCCAGCAGCTTCTCAAGCCACGAGCATTTT. Its protein is CASSFSSHEHF.

This clonotype was found a few times. The chain has TRBV20-1 and TRBJ1-4; 9 bases line up with TRBD1. With V trimmed by 5 bases and J by 8 bases, 6 bases remained unmatched. This CDR3 comprises 13 residues. The germline V gene has CDR1 DFQATT and CDR2 SNEGSKA (reference sequence). The CDR3 sequence is CSARTGVREKLFF. The DNA for the CDR3 is TGCAGTGCTCGGACAGGGGTCAGGGAAAAACTGTTTTTT.

This clonotype was seen only once. The rearrangement uses TRBV7-2 and TRBJ2-7; the D is unclear. CDR1 SGHTA and CDR2 FQGNSA come from the germline V gene. The CDR3 covers 8 residues. The CDR3 spells CASSLVNV. The CDR3 DNA reads TGTGCCAGCAGCTTAGTTAACGTC.

This rearrangement joins TRBV7-9 to TRBJ1-6, with TRBD1 identical over 9 bases. The germline V gene has CDR1 SEHNR and CDR2 FQNEAQ (reference sequence). This CDR3 has 15 amino acids. V lost 5 bases, J lost 10 bases, and 9 bases stayed unmatched. CDR3 in amino acids: CASSGRTGENSPLHF. The CDR3 DNA follows: TGTGCCAGCAGCGGCAGGACAGGGGAAAACTCACCCCTCCACTTT.

This clonotype was seen just once. The chain joins TRBV29-1 to TRBJ2-7; no firm D call. Trimming removed 1 base at V and 12 bases at J, with 19 bases between. CDR3 length: 13 residues. CDR1 is SQVTM and CDR2 is ANQGSEA in the germline V gene. For the CDR3, the DNA is TGCAGCGTTGAAGGGGCAACAGTCTACCAGCCGTACTTC. As protein: CSVEGATVYQPYF.

The chain uses TRBV20-1 and TRBJ2-7; 14 bases fit TRBD2. Per germline, CDR1 DFQATT and CDR2 SNEGSKA (reference sequence). This CDR3 has 18 amino acids. Trimming removed 1 base from V and 2 bases from J; junction bases left unmatched: 10. The CDR3 bases are TGCAGTGCTAGAGGGGAGACTAGCGGGAGGGGGTTTGCCTACGAGCAGTACTTC. This translates into CSARGETSGRGFAYEQYF.

V gene TRBV29-1 combines with J gene TRBJ2-7, with a possible D match to TRBD2 (6 bases). The CDR3 totals 11 residues. Trimming cost V 8 bases and J 7 bases, with 15 bases left between them. Germline assignment: CDR1 SQVTM and CDR2 ANQGSEA. CDR3 residues: CSLAVGIEQYF. Here the CDR3 DNA reads TGCAGCTTAGCGGTGGGTATTGAGCAGTACTTC.

This rearrangement joins TRBV29-1 to TRBJ1-3; no firm D call. V was clipped by 2 bases and J by 0 bases, with 8 bases between them. The CDR3 contains 14 residues. Germline V CDR1 and CDR2: SQVTM, ANQGSEA. The CDR3 sequence is CSVEPTSSGNTIYF. CDR3 sequence (DNA): TGCAGCGTTGAACCCACGAGCTCTGGAAACACCATATATTTT.

This clonotype has just a few counts. This chain joins TRBV10-2 and TRBJ1-1; unclear D gene. CDR3 size: 13 residues. The V end lost 6 bases, the J end lost 4 bases, and 12 bases lay between the germline ends. The germline V gene encodes CDR1 WSHSY and CDR2 SAAADI. The CDR3 here is CASSYKGGTEAFF. The CDR3 coding sequence is TGCGCCAGCAGCTATAAGGGTGGCACTGAAGCTTTCTTT.

This rearrangement joins TRBV7-8 to TRBJ2-2, with TRBD1 matching over 10 bases. The germline CDR1 and CDR2 sequences are SGHVS and FQNEAQ. The CDR3 contains 15 residues. Trimming cost V 4 bases and J 6 bases; bases outside gene matches: 5. This CDR3 reads CASSSGTGVAGELFF. CDR3 nucleotide sequence: TGTGCCAGCAGCTCCGGGACAGGGGTGGCCGGGGAGCTGTTTTTT.

A single count supports this clonotype. The rearrangement uses TRBV6-5 and TRBJ2-5, with 8 bases matching TRBD2. The CDR3 runs to 16 residues. After removal of 2 bases from V and 5 bases from J, the junction contained 10 bases not matched to a gene. Germline assignment: CDR1 MNHEY and CDR2 SVGAGI. The CDR3 spells CASSYLPGLVAETQYF. The CDR3 DNA is TGTGCCAGCAGTTACCTTCCGGGACTAGTGGCGGAGACCCAGTACTTC.

This clonotype was found a few times. DNA for the CDR3: TGTGCCAGCAGAACCGGGACCCCTACTTATAGCAATCAGCCCCAGCATTTT. This gives the protein CASRTGTPTYSNQPQHF. The chain recombines TRBV6-5 with TRBJ1-5, with D possibly TRBD1 on 5 matching bases. The CDR3 is 17 residues long. The germline CDR1 and CDR2 sequences are MNHEY and SVGAGI. V was pared by 6 bases and J by 0 bases, with 18 bases between.

CDR3 nucleotides: TGTGCCAGCAGCCGTTGGGACAGGGGGCAAGAGACCCAGTACTTC. Its protein is CASSRWDRGQETQYF. This chain links TRBV11-1 with TRBJ2-5, with 11 bases lining up with TRBD1. Germline loops: CDR1 SGHAT, CDR2 FQDESV (reference sequence). CDR3 size: 15 residues. J gave up 2 bases and V 5 bases, and 4 bases lay outside the gene matches.

This clonotype was counted many times. The rearrangement joins TRBV20-1 to TRBJ1-4, with TRBD1 identical over 7 bases. The CDR3 has 12 residues. The V segment lost 6 bases and the J segment 5 bases; nucleotides outside the gene matches: 3. Germline-derived CDR1 and CDR2 are DFQATT and SNEGSKA (reference sequence). The CDR3, as DNA: TGCAGTGCCCAGGGGGAAAATGAAAAACTGTTTTTT. Translation gives CSAQGENEKLFF.

This clonotype has ten or more counts. The gene calls are TRBV7-3 and TRBJ1-4; no definite D call. V dropped 9 bases and J dropped 4 bases, with 9 bases sitting between them. Per the germline V gene, CDR1 is SGHTA and CDR2 is FQGTGA. This CDR3 is 12 amino acids long. Here the CDR3 DNA reads TGTGCCAGTGGTAAAGATAATGAAAAACTGTTTTTT. This sequence encodes CASGKDNEKLFF.

This clonotype is a singleton in its sample. The V call is TRBV5-1, the J call TRBJ1-2; 9 positions match TRBD1. In germline, CDR1 is SGHRS, CDR2 YFSETQ. Trimming at V came to 4 bases and at J to 6 bases, leaving 13 bases not matched to a gene. CDR3 length equals 16 residues. The CDR3: CASSANTGTGYDGYTF. Written as DNA, the CDR3 is TGCGCCAGCAGCGCAAACACCGGGACAGGGTACGATGGCTACACCTTC.

This clonotype has more than one count but fewer than ten. The CDR3 reads CSVDGGQETQYF. CDR3 coding DNA: TGCAGCGTGGACGGGGGACAAGAGACCCAGTACTTC. This chain joins TRBV29-1 and TRBJ2-5; D possibly corresponds to TRBD2 (6 bases). In germline, CDR1 is SQVTM, CDR2 ANQGSEA. The CDR3 extends over 12 amino acids. V was clipped by 6 bases and J by 2 bases, with 10 bases between them. Looking up the rest from reference TRBV29-1 and TRBJ2-5 gives the full variable domain: SAVISQKPSRDICQRGTSLTIQCQVDSQVTMMFWYRQQPGQSLTLIATANQGSEATYESGFVIDKFPISRPNLTFSTLTVSNMSPEDSSIYLCSVDGGQETQYFGPGTRLLVL.

This clonotype was seen many times. One junction end does not reproduce the germline sequence, and a read error may be involved. The V call is TRBV7-9, the J call TRBJ1-5, with a tentative D call TRBD1 (5 bases). The CDR3 is 14 amino acids. Germline V gene lookup returns CDR1 SEHNR and CDR2 FQNEAQ (reference sequence). CDR3 coding DNA: TGCGCCAGCAGCTTGGAAGGGGGCAATCAGCCCCAGCATTTT. Its protein product is CASSLEGGNQPQHF.

The sample holds many counts of this clonotype. This rearrangement joins TRBV5-4 to TRBJ2-7; 11 positions agree with TRBD2. Germline assignment: CDR1 SGHNT and CDR2 YYREEE (reference sequence). The ends lost 5 bases at V and 5 bases at J; junction bases unmatched: 9. The CDR3 runs to 15 residues. The CDR3 spells CASSISGRVRDEQYF. Written as DNA, the CDR3 is TGTGCCAGCAGTATTAGCGGGAGGGTCCGGGACGAGCAGTACTTC. Full variable domain (rest looked up from reference TRBV5-4 and TRBJ2-7): ETGVTQSPTHLIKTRGQQVTLRCSSQSGHNTVSWYQQALGQGPQFIFQYYREEENGRGNFPPRFSGLQFPNYSSELNVNALELDDSALYLCASSISGRVRDEQYFGPGTRLTVT.

A word on this clonotype: This could be a read error, since a much larger clone is one nucleotide away. The gene calls are TRBV3-1 and TRBJ1-6; D unresolved. V dropped 1 base and J dropped 10 bases, with 8 bases sitting between them. The CDR3 is 13 residues long. Looked up from germline, CDR1 is LGHDT and CDR2 is YNNKEL (reference sequence). The CDR3 spells CASSQVGESPLHF. The CDR3 nucleotides are TGTGCCAGCAGCCAAGTCGGCGAGTCACCCCTCCACTTT. Full variable domain (outside the CDR3, taken from reference TRBV3-1 and TRBJ1-6): DTAVSQTPKYLVTQMGNDKSIKCEQNLGHDTMYWYKQDSKKFLKIMFSYNNKELIINETVPNRFSPKSPDKAHLNLHINSLELGDSAVYFCASSQVGESPLHFGNGTRLTVT.

The CDR3 here is CASTSGTGATGELFF. CDR3 coding DNA: TGTGCCAGCACCTCCGGGACAGGGGCCACCGGGGAGCTGTTTTTT. The gene calls are TRBV7-8 and TRBJ2-2, with 10 positions matching TRBD1. Germline lookup yields CDR1 SGHVS and CDR2 FQNEAQ. J was trimmed by 4 bases and V by 7 bases; bases with no gene match: 6. CDR3 length equals 15 residues.

This CDR3 is CASAQGVGTEAFF. CDR3 DNA sequence: TGTGCTAGCGCACAGGGGGTCGGGACTGAAGCTTTCTTT. The chain employs TRBV25-1 and TRBJ1-1, with 8 bases matching TRBD1. The CDR3 sequence is 13 residues long. Germline values: CDR1 MGHDK, CDR2 SYGVNS. Using reference TRBV25-1 and TRBJ1-1 for the parts outside the CDR3, the full variable domain is EADIYQTPRYLVIGTGKKITLECSQTMGHDKMYWYQQDPGMELHLIHYSYGVNSTEKGDLSSESTVSRIRTEHFPLTLESARPSHTSQYLCASAQGVGTEAFFGQGTRLTVV.